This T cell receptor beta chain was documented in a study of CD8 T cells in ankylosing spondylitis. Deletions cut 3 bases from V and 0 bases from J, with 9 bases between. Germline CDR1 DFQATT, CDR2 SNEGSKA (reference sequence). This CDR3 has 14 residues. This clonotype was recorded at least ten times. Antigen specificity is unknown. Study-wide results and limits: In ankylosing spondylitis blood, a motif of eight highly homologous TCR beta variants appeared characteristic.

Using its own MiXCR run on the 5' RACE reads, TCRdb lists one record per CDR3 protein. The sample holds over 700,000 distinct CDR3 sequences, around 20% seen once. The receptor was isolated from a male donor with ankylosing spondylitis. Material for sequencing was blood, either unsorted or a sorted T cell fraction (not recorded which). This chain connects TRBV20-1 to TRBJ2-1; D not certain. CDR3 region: CSARSFYSYNEQFF. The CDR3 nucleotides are TGCAGTGCTAGGTCTTTTTACTCCTACAATGAGCAGTTCTTC.